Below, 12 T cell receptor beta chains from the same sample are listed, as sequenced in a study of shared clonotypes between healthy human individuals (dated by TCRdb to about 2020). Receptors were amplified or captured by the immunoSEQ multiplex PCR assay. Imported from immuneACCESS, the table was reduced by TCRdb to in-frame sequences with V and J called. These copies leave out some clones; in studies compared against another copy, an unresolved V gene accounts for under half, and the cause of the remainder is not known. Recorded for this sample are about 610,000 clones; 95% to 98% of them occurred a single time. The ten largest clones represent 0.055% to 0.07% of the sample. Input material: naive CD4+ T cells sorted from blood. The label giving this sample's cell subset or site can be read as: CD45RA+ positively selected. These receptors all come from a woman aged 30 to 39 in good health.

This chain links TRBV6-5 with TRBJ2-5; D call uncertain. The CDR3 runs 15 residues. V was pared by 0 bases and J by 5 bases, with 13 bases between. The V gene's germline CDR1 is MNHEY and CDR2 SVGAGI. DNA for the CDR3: TGTGCCAGCAGTTACTCACAAAGTACCTCCGAGACCCAGTACTTC. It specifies CASSYSQSTSETQYF.

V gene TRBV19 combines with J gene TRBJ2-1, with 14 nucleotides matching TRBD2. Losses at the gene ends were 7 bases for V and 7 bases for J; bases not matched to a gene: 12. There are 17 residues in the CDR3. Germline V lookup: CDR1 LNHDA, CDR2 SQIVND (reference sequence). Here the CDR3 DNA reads TGTGCCAGTATCCCTGCCGGGACTAGCGGGAGTAGGAATGAGCAGTTCTTC. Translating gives CASIPAGTSGSRNEQFF. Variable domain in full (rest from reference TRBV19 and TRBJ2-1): DGGITQSPKYLFRKEGQNVTLSCEQNLNHDAMYWYRQDPGQGLRLIYYSQIVNDFQKGDIAEGYSVSREKKESFPLTVTSAQKNPTAFYLCASIPAGTSGSRNEQFFGPGTRLTVL.

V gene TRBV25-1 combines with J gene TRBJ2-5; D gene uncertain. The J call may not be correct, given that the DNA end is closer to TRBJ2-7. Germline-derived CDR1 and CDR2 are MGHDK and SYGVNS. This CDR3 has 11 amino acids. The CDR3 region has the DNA TGTGCCACGGGTGGAGTCTACGAGCAGTACTTC. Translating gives CATGGVYEQYF.

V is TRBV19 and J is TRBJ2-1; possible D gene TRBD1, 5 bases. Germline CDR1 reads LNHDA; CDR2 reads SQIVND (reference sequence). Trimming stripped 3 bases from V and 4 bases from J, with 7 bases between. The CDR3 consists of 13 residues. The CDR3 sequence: CASSMGRYNEQFF. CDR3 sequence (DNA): TGTGCCAGTAGTATGGGGCGGTACAATGAGCAGTTCTTC.

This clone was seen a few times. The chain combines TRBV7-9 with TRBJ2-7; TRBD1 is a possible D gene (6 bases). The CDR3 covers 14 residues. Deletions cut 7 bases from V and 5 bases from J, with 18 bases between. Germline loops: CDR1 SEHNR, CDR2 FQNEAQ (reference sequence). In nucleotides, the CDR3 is TGTGCCAGCACCCCAAGGGACACGGTGGACGAGCAGTACTTC. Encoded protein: CASTPRDTVDEQYF. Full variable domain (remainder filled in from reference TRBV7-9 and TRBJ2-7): DTGVSQNPRHKITKRGQNVTFRCDPISEHNRLYWYRQTLGQGPEFLTYFQNEAQLEKSRLLSDRFSAERPKGSFSTLEIQRTEQGDSAMYLCASTPRDTVDEQYFGPGTRLTVT.

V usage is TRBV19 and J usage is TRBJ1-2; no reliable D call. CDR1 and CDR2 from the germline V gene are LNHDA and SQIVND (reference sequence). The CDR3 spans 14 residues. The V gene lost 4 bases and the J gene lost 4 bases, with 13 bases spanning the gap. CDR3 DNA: TGTGCCAGTAGTACCGAGACCCTGTCCTATGGCTACACCTTC. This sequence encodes CASSTETLSYGYTF. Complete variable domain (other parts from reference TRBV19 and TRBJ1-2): DGGITQSPKYLFRKEGQNVTLSCEQNLNHDAMYWYRQDPGQGLRLIYYSQIVNDFQKGDIAEGYSVSREKKESFPLTVTSAQKNPTAFYLCASSTETLSYGYTFGSGTRLTVV.

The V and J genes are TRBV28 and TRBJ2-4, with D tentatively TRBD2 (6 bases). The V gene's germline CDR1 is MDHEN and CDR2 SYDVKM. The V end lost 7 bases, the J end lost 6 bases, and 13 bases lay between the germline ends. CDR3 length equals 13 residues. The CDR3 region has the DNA TGTGCCAGCAAGCTCTACGGGGGAAACATTCAGTACTTC. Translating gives CASKLYGGNIQYF.

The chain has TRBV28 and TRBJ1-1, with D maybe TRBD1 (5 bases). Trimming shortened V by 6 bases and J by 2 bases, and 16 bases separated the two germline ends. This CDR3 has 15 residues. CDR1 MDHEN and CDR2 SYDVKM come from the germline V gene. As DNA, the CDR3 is TGTGCCAGCAGACAGGCCATAGGGCCAAACACTGAAGCTTTCTTT. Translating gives CASRQAIGPNTEAFF.

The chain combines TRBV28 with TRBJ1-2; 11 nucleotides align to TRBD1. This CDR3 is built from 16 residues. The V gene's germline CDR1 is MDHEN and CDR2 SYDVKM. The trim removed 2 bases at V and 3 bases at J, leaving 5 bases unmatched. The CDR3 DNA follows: TGTGCCAGCAGTTTACTCCCGGGACAGGGGGACTATGGCTACACCTTC. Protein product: CASSLLPGQGDYGYTF.

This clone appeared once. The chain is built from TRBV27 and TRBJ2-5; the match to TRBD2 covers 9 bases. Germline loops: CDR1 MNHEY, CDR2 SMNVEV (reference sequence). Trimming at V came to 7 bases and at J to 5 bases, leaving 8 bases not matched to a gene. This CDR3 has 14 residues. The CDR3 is CASKIAGASETQYF. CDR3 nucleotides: TGTGCCAGCAAAATAGCGGGAGCCTCCGAGACCCAGTACTTC.

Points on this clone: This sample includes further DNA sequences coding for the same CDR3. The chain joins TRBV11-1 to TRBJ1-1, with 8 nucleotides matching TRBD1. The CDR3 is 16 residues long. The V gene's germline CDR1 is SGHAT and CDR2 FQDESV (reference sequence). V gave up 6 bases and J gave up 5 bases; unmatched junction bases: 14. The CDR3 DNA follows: TGTGCCAGCAGTTTACGTTTGGGCAGGGGGCGAACTGAAGCTTTCTTT. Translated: CASSLRLGRGRTEAFF.

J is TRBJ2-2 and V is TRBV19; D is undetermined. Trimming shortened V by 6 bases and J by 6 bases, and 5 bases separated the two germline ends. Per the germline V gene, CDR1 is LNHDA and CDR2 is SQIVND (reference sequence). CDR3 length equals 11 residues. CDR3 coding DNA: TGTGCCAGTAGGGGGTCCGGGGAGCTGTTTTTT. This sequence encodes CASRGSGELFF.